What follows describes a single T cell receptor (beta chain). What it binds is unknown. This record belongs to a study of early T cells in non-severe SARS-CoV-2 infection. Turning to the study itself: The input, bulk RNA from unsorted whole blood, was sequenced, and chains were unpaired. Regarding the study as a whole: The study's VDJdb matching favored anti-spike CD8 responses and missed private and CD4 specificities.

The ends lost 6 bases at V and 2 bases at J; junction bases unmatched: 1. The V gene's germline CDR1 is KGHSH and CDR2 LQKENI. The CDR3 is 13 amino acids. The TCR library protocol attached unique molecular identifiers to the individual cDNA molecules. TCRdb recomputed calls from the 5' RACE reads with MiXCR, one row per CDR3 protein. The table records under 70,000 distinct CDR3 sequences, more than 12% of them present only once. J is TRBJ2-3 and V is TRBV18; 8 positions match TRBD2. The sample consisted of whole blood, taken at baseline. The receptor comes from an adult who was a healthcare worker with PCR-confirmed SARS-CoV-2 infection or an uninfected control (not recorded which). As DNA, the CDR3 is TGTGCCAGCTCGCGGGAGGTCACAGATACGCAGTATTTT. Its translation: CASSREVTDTQYF.